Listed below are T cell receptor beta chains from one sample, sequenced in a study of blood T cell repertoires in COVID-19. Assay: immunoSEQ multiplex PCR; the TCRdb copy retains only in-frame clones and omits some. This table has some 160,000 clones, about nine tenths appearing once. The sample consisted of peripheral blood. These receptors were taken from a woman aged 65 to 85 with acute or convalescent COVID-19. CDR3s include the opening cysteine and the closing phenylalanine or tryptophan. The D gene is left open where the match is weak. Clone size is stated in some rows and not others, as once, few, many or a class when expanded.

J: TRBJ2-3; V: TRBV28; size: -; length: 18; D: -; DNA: TGTGCCAGCAATCCGCGGGGCTGGGGAATTTGGAGCACAGATACGCAGTATTTT; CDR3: CASNPRGWGIWSTDTQYF
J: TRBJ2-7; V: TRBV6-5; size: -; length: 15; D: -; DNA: TGTGCCAGCAGTTACTTTTTGGGCTCCGACCACGAGCAGTACTTC; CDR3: CASSYFLGSDHEQYF
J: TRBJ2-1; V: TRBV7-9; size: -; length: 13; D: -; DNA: TGTGCCAGCAGCTTAGGCGGTTTCCGCGAGCAGTTCTTC; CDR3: CASSLGGFREQFF
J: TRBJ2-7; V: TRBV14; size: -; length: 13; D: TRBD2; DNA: TGTGCCAGCAGCCACGGACTAGCGTGGGAGCAGTACTTC; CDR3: CASSHGLAWEQYF
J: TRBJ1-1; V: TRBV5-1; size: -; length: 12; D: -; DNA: TGCGCCAGCAGCTCCAGGGACACTGAAGCTTTCTTT; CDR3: CASSSRDTEAFF
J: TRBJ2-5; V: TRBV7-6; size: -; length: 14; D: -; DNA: TGTGCCAGCAGCTTAGTGGCCTGGGGGGAGTCCCAGTACTTC; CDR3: CASSLVAWGESQYF
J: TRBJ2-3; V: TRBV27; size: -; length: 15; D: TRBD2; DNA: TGTGCCAGCAGGCCGAGCGGGGGACCCCCCAATACGCAGTATTTT; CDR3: CASRPSGGPPNTQYF
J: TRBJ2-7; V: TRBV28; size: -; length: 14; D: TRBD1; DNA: TGTGCCAGCAGTTTAGAGAGTACAGGGGTGGAGCAGTACTTC; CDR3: CASSLESTGVEQYF
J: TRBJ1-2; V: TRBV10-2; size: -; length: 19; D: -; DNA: TGCGCCAGCAGTGCCCAGAGTTTATGGGTAACAGGGACTAACTATGGCTACACCTTC; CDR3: CASSAQSLWVTGTNYGYTF
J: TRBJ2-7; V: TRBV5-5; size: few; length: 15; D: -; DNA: TGTGCCAGCAGCTTGGAGGCGGGGAGCTCCTACGAGCAGTACTTC; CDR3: CASSLEAGSSYEQYF
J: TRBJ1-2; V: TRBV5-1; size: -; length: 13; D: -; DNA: TGCGCCAGCAGCGCCGGACTTAACTATGGCTACACCTTC; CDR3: CASSAGLNYGYTF
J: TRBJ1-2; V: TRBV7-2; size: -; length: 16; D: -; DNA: TGTGCCAGCAATGTTCCGGGGTCCTCGTCGCACTATGGCTACACCTTC; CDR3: CASNVPGSSSHYGYTF
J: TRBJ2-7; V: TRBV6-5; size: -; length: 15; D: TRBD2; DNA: TGTGCCAGCAGGGGTAGCGGGGGTCGTTACTACGAGCAGTACTTC; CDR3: CASRGSGGRYYEQYF
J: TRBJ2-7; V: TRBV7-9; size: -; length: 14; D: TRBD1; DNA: TGTGCCAGCGGTCCGGGACAGGGGAGATACGAGCAGTACTTC; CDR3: CASGPGQGRYEQYF
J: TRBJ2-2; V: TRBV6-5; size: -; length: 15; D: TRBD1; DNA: TGTGCCACCAAGCCCGGGACAGAGAACACCGGGGAGCTGTTTTTT; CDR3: CATKPGTENTGELFF
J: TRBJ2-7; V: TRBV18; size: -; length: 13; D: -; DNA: TGTGCCAGCTCACCTCAGGCGGAGGACGAGCAGTACTTC; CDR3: CASSPQAEDEQYF
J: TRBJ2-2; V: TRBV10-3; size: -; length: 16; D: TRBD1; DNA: TGTGCCATCAGCACACAGGGGGCGCGGGGCCCCGGGGAGCTGTTTTTT; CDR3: CAISTQGARGPGELFF
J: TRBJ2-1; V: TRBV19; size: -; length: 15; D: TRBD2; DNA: TGTGCCACCTCTCGACTAGCGGGTCGCAACAATGAGCAGTTCTTC; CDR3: CATSRLAGRNNEQFF
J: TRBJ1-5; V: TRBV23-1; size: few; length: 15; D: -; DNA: TGCGCCAGCAGTCACGTGGACACCAACAATCAGCCCCAGCATTTT; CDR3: CASSHVDTNNQPQHF
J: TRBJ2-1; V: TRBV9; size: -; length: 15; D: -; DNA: TGTGCCAGCAGCGTAGCCCCTGGACAGTACAATGAGCAGTTCTTC; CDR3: CASSVAPGQYNEQFF
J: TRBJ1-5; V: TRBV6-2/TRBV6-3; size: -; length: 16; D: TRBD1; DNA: TGTGCCAGCAGTTACTACAGGGGTGGCGGCAATCAGCCCCAGCATTTT; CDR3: CASSYYRGGGNQPQHF
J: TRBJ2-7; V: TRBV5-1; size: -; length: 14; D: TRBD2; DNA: TGCGCCAGCAGCTTTAGCGGGGGAACCTACGAGCAGTACTTC; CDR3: CASSFSGGTYEQYF
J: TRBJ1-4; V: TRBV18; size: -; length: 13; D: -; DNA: TGTGCCAGCTCTCTGACAGAATTAGAAAAACTGTTTTTT; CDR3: CASSLTELEKLFF
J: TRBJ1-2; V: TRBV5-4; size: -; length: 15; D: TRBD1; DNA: TGTGCCAGCAGCTTATCCGGGACAGGGGTGCGGGGCTACACCTTC; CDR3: CASSLSGTGVRGYTF
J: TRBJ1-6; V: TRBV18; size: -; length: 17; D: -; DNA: TGTGCCAGCTCAAGCACTACCGGGGGCTCCTATAATTCACCCCTCCACTTT; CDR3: CASSSTTGGSYNSPLHF
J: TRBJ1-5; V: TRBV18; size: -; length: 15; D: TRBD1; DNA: TGTGCCAGCTCACAGACAGGGGGCAGGAATCAGCCCCAGCATTTT; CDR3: CASSQTGGRNQPQHF
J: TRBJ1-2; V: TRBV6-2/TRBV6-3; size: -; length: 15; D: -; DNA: TGTGCCAGCAGTTACAGACTGGAGGGTTCCTATGGTTACACCTTC; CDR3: CASSYRLEGSYGYTF
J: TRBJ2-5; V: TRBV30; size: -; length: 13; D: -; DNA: TGTGCCTGGAGTAACGGGGGAAGCGAGACCCAGTACTTC; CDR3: CAWSNGGSETQYF
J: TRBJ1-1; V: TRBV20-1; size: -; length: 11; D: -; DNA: TGCAGTGCTAGAAGACAGATTGAAGCTTTCTTT; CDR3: CSARRQIEAFF
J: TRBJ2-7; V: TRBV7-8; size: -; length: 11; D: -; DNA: TGTGCCAGCAGCTCCTCGGACGAGCAGTACTTC; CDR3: CASSSSDEQYF
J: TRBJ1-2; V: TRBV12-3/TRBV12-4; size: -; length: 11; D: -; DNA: TGTGCCAGCAGTTTGGCAGATGGCTACACCTTC; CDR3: CASSLADGYTF
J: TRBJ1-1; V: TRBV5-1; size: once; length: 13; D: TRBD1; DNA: TGCGCCAGCAGCGTGGGACAGGACACTGAAGCTTTCTTT; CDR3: CASSVGQDTEAFF
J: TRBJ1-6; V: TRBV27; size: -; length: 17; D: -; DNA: TGTGCCAGCAGTTTAGCCAATCGAGGTATATCGAGATCACCCCTCCACTTT; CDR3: CASSLANRGISRSPLHF
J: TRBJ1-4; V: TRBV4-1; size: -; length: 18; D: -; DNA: TGCGCCAGCAGCCCCGACCGCGGGGGCCGGGGCTCTAATGAAAAACTGTTTTTT; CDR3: CASSPDRGGRGSNEKLFF
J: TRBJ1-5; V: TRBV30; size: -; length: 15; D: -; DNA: TGTGCCTGGAGTGTACCGACAGAGAGTCATCAGCCCCAGCATTTT; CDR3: CAWSVPTESHQPQHF
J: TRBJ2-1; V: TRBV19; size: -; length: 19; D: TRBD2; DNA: TGTGCCAGTAGTATTAGGGGGCTAGCGGGAGGAAGCTCCTACAATGAGCAGTTCTTC; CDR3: CASSIRGLAGGSSYNEQFF
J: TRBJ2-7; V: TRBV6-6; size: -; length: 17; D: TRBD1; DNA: TGTGCCAGCAGTCCTCTCACTCAGGGGGCGCGGGAAGACGAGCAGTACTTC; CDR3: CASSPLTQGAREDEQYF
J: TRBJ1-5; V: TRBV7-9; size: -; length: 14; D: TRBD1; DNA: TGTGCCAGCAGCTCCAGGGGGAGCAATCAGCCCCAGCATTTT; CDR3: CASSSRGSNQPQHF
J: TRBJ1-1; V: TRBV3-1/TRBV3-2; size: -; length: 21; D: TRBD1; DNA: TGTGCCAGCAGCCAAGTGGACAGGAGTTTTCAACCGCTTAGTATGAACACTGAAGCTTTCTTT; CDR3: CASSQVDRSFQPLSMNTEAFF
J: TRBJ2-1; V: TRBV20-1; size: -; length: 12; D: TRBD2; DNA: TGCAGTGCTAGTGATCTAGCGGACGAGCAGTTCTTC; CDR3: CSASDLADEQFF
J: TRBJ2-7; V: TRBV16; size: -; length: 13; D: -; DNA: TGTGCCAGCAGCCCGGGACTGAAATACGAGCAGTACTTC; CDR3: CASSPGLKYEQYF
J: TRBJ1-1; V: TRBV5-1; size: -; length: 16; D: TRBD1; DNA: TGCGCCAGCAGCTTGGAAGGGGGCGGGATGAACACTGAAGCTTTCTTT; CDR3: CASSLEGGGMNTEAFF
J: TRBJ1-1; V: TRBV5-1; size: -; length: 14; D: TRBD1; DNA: TGCGCCAGCAGCATAGGACAGGGAATCGCTGAAGCTTTCTTT; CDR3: CASSIGQGIAEAFF
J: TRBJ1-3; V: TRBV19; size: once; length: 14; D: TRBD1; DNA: TGTGCCAGTACGAGGACAGGGAGTGGAAACACCATATATTTT; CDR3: CASTRTGSGNTIYF
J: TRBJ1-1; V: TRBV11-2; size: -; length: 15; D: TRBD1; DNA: TGTGCCAGCACCACCACTGGGACAGTGAACACTGAAGCTTTCTTT; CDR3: CASTTTGTVNTEAFF
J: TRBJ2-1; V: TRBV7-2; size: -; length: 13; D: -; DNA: TGTGCCAGCTCTAGCTTCCGTAACAATGAGCAGTTCTTC; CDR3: CASSSFRNNEQFF
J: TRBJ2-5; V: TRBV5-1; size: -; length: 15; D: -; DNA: TGCGCCAGCAGCCACGGAGGGGCAGGGGGAGAGACCCAGTACTTC; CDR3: CASSHGGAGGETQYF
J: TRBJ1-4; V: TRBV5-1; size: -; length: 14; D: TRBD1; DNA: TGCGCCAGCAGCAGAACAGGGGGTGAGGAAAAACTGTTTTTT; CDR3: CASSRTGGEEKLFF
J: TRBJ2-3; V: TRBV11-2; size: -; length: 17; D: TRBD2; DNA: TGTGCCAGCAGCTTAGGATCCTCGCGGGGGGTTGTAGATACGCAGTATTTT; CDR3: CASSLGSSRGVVDTQYF
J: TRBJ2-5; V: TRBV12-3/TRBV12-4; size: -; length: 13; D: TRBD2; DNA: TGTGCCAGCCGGCCGACTAGCGGAGAGACCCAGTACTTC; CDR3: CASRPTSGETQYF
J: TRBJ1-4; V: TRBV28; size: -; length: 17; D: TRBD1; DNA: TGTGCCAGCAGTTTTGTGGGCAGGGGGCCTATCAATGGAAAACTGTTTTTT; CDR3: CASSFVGRGPINGKLFF
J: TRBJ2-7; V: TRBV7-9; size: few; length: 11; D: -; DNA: TGTGCCAGCAGCCGGTACGGCGAGCAGTACTTC; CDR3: CASSRYGEQYF
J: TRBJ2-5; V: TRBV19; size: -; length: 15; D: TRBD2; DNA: TGTGCCAGTAGCACGACTAGCGGGGGGAGGGAGACCCAGTACTTC; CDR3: CASSTTSGGRETQYF
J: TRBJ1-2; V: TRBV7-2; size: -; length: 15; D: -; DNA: TGTGCCAGCAGCTTAGTTCACGGGAACGTGTATGGCTACACCTTC; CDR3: CASSLVHGNVYGYTF